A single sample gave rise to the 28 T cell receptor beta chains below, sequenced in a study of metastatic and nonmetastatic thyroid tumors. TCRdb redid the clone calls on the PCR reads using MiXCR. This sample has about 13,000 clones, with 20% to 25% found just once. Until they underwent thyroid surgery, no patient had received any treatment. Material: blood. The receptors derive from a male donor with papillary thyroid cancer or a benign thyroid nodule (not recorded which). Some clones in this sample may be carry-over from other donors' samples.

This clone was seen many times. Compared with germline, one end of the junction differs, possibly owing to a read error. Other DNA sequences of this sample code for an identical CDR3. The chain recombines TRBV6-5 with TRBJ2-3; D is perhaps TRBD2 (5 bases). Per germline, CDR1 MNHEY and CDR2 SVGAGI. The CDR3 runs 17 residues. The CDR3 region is CASSYSTGLLSTDTQYF. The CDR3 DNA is TGCGCCAGCAGTTACTCGACCGGACTTTTATCAACAGATACGCAGTATTTT.

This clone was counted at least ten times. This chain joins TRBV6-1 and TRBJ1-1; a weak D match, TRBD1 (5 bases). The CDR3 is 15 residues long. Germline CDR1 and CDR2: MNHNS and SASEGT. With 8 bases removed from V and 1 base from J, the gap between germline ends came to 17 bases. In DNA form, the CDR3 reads TGTGCCAGCCAGTTTTCGGGGCAGCCGAACACTGAAGCTTTCTTT. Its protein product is CASQFSGQPNTEAFF.

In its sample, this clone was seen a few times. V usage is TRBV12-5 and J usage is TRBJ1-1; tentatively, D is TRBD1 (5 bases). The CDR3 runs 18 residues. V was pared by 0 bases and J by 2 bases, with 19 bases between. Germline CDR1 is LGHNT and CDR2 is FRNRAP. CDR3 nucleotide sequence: TGTGCTAGTGGTTTGGTAAGAGGTAGGATCCAGGGTAACACTGAAGCTTTCTTT. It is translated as CASGLVRGRIQGNTEAFF.

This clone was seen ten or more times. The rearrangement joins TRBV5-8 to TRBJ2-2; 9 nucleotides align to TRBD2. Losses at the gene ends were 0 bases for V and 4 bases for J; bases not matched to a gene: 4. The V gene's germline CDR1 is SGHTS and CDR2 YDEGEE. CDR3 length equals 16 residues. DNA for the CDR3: TGTGCCAGCAGCTTGGAGCGGGGGGCCGGCACCGGGGAGCTGTTTTTT. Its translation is CASSLERGAGTGELFF.

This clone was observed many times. In DNA form, the CDR3 reads TGTGCCAGCAGCGCGGGACAGGGGTTGAGTGCAGATACGCAGTATTTT. Amino acid sequence: CASSAGQGLSADTQYF. The rearrangement links TRBV5-4 to TRBJ2-3; 10 nucleotides agree with TRBD1. This CDR3 is built from 16 residues. The V gene end was trimmed by 4 bases and the J gene end by 4 bases; junction bases not matched to a gene: 9. From germline, CDR1 is SGHNT and CDR2 YYREEE (reference sequence).

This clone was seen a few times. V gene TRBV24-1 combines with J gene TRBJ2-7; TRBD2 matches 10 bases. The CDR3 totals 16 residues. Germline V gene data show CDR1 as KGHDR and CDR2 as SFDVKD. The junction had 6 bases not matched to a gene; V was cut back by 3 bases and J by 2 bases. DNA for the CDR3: TGTGCCACCAGTGATCTAGGCGGGACTAGCGCCTACGAGCAGTACTTC. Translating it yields CATSDLGGTSAYEQYF.

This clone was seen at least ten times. CDR3 DNA: TGTGCCAGCAGCCCATGGACAGGGTCGGTCGGGGAGCTGTTTTTT. Translation: CASSPWTGSVGELFF. The chain recombines TRBV5-4 with TRBJ2-2; TRBD1 aligns across 8 bases. V lost 4 bases and J lost 7; bases outside the gene matches: 9. This CDR3 spans 15 amino acids. Germline assignment: CDR1 SGHNT and CDR2 YYREEE (reference sequence). Based on the CDR3 plus reference TRBV5-4 and TRBJ2-2, the full variable domain is ETGVTQSPTHLIKTRGQQVTLRCSSQSGHNTVSWYQQALGQGPQFIFQYYREEENGRGNFPPRFSGLQFPNYSSELNVNALELDDSALYLCASSPWTGSVGELFFGEGSRLTVL.

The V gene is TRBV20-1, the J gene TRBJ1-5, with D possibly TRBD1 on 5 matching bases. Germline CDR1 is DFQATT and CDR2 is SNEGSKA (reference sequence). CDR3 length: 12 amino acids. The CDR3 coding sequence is TGCACCTGGGGGGGAAGGGTTCAGCCCCAGCATTTT. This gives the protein CTWGGRVQPQHF.

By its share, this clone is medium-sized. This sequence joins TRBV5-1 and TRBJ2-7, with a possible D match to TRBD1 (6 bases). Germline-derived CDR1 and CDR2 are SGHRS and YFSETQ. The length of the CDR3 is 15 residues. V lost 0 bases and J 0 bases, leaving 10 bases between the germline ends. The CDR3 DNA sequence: TGCGCCAGCAGCTTGGCCTGGGACAACTCCTACGAGCAGTACTTC. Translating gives CASSLAWDNSYEQYF.

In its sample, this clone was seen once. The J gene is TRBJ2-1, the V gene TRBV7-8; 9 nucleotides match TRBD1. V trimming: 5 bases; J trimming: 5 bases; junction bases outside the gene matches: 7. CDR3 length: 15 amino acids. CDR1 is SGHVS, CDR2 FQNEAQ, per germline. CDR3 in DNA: TGTGCCAGCAGCCCGCCGGGACAGGGCAACAATGAGCAGTTCTTC. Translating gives CASSPPGQGNNEQFF.

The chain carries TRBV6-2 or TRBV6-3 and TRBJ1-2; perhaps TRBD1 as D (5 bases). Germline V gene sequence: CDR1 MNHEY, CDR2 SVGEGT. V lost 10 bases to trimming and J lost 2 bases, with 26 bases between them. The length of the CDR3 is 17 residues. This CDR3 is CAIRLRPTGLLNYGYTF. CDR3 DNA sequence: TGTGCCATAAGACTTAGACCAACAGGTTTACTGAACTATGGCTACACCTTC.

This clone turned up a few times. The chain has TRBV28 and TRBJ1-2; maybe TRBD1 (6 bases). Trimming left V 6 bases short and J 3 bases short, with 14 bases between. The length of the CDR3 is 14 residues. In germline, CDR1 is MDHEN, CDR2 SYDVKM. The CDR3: CASSSLGADYGYTF. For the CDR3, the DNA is TGTGCCAGCAGCTCTTTGGGGGCTGACTATGGCTACACCTTC.

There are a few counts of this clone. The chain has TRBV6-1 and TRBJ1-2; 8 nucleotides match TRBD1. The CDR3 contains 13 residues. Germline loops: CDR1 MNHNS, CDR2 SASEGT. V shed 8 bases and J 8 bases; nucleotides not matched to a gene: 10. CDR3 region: CASDPQGAQGYTF. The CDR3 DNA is TGTGCCAGCGATCCCCAGGGGGCGCAGGGCTACACCTTC.

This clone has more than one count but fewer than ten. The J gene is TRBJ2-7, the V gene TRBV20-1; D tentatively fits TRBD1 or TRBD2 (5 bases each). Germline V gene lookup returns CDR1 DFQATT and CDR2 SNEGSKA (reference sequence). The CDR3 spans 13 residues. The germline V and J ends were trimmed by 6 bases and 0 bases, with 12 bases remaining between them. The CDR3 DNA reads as TGCAGTGCCACCGGGACCCACTCCTACGAGCAGTACTTC. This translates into CSATGTHSYEQYF.

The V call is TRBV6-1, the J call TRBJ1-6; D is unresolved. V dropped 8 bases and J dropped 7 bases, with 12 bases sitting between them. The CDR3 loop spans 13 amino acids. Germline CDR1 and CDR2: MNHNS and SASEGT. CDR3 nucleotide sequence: TGTGCCAGCCATTCATCTGGAAATTCACCCCTCCACTTT. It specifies CASHSSGNSPLHF.

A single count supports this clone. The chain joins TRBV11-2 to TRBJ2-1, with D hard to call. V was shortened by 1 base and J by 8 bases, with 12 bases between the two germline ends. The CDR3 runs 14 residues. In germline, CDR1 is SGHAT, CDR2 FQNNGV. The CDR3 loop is CASSLVEEYDEQFF. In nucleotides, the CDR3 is TGTGCCAGCAGCTTAGTAGAGGAGTACGATGAGCAGTTCTTC.

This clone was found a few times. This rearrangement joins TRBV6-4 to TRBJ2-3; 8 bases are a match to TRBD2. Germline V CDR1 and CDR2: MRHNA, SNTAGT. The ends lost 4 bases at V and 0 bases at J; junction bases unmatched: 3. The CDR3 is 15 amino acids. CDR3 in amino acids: CASSGTSRSTDTQYF. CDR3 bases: TGTGCCAGCAGTGGGACTAGCAGGAGCACAGATACGCAGTATTTT.

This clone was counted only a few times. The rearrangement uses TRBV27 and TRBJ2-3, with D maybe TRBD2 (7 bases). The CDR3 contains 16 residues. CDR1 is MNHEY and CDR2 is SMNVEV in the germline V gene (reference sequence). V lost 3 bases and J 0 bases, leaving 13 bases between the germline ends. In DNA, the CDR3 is TGTGCCAGCAGTTTCAGCGGGACAAGGAGCACAGATACGCAGTATTTT. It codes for CASSFSGTRSTDTQYF.

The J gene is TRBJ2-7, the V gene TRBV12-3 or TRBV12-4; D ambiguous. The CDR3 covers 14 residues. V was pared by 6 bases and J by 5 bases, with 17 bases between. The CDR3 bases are TGTGCCAGCAGCCCCTCCTACGGTGGTGACGAGCAGTACTTC. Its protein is CASSPSYGGDEQYF.

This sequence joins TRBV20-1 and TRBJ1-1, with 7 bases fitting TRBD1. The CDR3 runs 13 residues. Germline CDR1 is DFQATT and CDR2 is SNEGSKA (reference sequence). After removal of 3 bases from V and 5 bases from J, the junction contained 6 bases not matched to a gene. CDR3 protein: CSASGQGVTEAFF. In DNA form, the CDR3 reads TGCAGTGCTAGTGGGCAGGGGGTGACTGAAGCTTTCTTT.

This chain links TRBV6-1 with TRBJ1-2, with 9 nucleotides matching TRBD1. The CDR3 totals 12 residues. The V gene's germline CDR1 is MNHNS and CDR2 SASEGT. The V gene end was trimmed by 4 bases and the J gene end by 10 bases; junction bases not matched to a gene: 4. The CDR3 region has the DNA TGTGCCAGCAGTGCACAGGGGGCTGTCTACACCTTC. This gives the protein CASSAQGAVYTF.

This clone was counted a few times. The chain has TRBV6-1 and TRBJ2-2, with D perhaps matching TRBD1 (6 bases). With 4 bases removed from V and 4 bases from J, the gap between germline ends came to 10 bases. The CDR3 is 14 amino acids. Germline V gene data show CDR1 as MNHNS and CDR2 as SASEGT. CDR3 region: CASSGDIFTGELFF. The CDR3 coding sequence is TGTGCCAGCAGTGGGGACATCTTCACCGGGGAGCTGTTTTTT.

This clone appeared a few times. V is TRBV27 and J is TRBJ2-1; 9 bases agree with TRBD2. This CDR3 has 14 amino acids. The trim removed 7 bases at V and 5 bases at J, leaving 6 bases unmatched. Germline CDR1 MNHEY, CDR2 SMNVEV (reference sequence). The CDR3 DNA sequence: TGTGCCAGCAAACTAGCGGGCGCACACAATGAGCAGTTCTTC. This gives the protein CASKLAGAHNEQFF.

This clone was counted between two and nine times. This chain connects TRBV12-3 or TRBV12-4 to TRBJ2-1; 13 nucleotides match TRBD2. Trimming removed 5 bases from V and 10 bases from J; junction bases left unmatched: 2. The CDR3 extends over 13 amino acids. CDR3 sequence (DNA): TGTGCCAGCAGTCAGGGACTAGCGGGAGAGCAGTTCTTC. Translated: CASSQGLAGEQFF.

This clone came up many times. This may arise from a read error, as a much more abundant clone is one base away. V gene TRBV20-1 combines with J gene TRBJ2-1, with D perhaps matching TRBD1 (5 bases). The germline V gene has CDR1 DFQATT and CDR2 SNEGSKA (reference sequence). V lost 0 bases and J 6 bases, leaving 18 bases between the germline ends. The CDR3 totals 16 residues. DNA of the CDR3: TGCAGTGCTAGAGATTTCCAGGGTTCCCAGAGCAATGAGCAGTTCTTC. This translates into CSARDFQGSQSNEQFF.

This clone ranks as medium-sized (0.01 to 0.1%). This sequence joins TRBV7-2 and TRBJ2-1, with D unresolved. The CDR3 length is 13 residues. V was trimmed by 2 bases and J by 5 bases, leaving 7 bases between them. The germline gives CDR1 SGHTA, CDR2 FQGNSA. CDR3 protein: CASSLSQNNEQFF. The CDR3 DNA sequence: TGTGCCAGCAGCTTATCACAGAACAATGAGCAGTTCTTC.

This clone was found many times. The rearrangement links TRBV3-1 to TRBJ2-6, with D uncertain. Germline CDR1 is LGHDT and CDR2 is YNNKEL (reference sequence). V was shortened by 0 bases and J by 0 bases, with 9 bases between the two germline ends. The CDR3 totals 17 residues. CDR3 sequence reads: CASSQEIGSSGANVLTF. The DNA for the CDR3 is TGTGCCAGCAGCCAAGAGATTGGATCCTCTGGGGCCAACGTCCTGACTTTC.

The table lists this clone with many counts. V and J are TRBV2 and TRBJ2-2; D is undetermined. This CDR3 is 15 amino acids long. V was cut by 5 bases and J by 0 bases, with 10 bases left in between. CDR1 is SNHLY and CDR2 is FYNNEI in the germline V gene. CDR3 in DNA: TGTGCCAGCAGTTCGACTTACGCGAACACCGGGGAGCTGTTTTTT. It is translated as CASSSTYANTGELFF.